The following is a TCR beta chain sequence with its context. What it binds is not known. The CDR3 sequence is 15 residues long. The germline gives CDR1 SGHDT, CDR2 YYEEEE. After re-calling the 5' RACE reads, TCRdb lists one entry per CDR3 protein, DNA absent. Its table lists roughly 380,000 distinct CDR3 sequences. These data are taken from a study of T cells expressing NK-cell markers. Study overall: Seven sequenced donors out of eight were HCMV-seropositive, one seronegative.

Study-level findings and limits: Top CD8+ clonotypes included the dominant CD3+CD56+NKG2C+ clonotypes in six donors.

Input material: blood T cells: a sorted CD56 or NKG2C T cell subset, CD4+ or CD8+ T cells, or bulk PBMC T cells (not recorded which). This sequence was found in a man aged 18-75 years in good health. The chain carries TRBV5-6 and TRBJ2-1. This CDR3 is CASSSLGLRSDEQFF.